A single TCR beta chain is shown here with its context. RNA was extracted with the RNeasy kit, and a quantity of roughly 0.5 to 1 ug was reverse transcribed using random hexamers. In TCRdb, the immunoSEQ multiplex PCR reads were re-called with MiXCR into one record per CDR3 protein. Of 74,000 or so distinct CDR3 sequences in the sample, about 93% are singletons; the top ten hold around 0.52%. The data were taken from a study of CD8 T cells in Susac syndrome. The V and J ends lost 1 base and 8 bases respectively, with 6 bases between them. Germline loops: CDR1 SEHNR, CDR2 FQNEAQ (reference sequence). CDR3 size: 12 residues.

The receptor was isolated from a human donor with Susac syndrome. The chain joins TRBV7-9 to TRBJ1-5, with D uncertain. Source material: CD4+ T cells from PBMCs. The DNA for the CDR3 is TGTGCCAGCAGCTTAGAGTACAAGCCCCAGCATTTT. This translates into CASSLEYKPQHF.